What follows are 30 T cell receptor beta chains derived from one specimen sequenced in a study of blood T cell repertoires in COVID-19 (dated by TCRdb to the early 2020s). The library was prepared using the immunoSEQ multiplex PCR assay. The immuneACCESS repertoire file appears here via TCRdb, limited to in-frame rearrangements. These files lack a portion of the clones; in checked studies, under half of the deficit traces to unresolved V genes, and the cause of the others is not known. For this sample the table gives over 120,000 clones, of which around 86% were detected only once. About 4.1% of the sample comes from the top ten. Sequencing was done on a sample of PBMCs or T cells enriched from blood (not recorded which). These receptors all stem from a middle-aged man who had recovered from COVID-19.

This rearrangement joins TRBV9 to TRBJ1-3, with D unresolved. Looked up from germline, CDR1 is SGDLS and CDR2 is YYNGEE. The CDR3 is 15 residues long. V lost 0 bases to trimming and J lost 4 bases, with 11 bases between them. CDR3 in DNA: TGTGCCAGCAGCGTAGACTTCGGGGAAGGAAACACCATATATTTT. It codes for CASSVDFGEGNTIYF. The whole variable domain, remainder taken from reference TRBV9 and TRBJ1-3, is DSGVTQTPKHLITATGQRVTLRCSPRSGDLSVYWYQQSLDQGLQFLIQYYNGEERAKGNILERFSAQQFPDLHSELNLSSLELGDSALYFCASSVDFGEGNTIYFGEGSWLTVV.

This clone appeared a single time. The chain employs TRBV11-2 and TRBJ2-2; D is possibly TRBD1 (6 bases). Germline assignment: CDR1 SGHAT and CDR2 FQNNGV. CDR3 size: 14 residues. V lost 4 bases, J lost 8 bases, and 14 bases lay in between. CDR3 DNA sequence: TGTGCCAGCAGCTGGGGGCGCCTCCCGGGGGAGCTGTTTTTT. It is translated as CASSWGRLPGELFF.

The genes are TRBV24-1 and TRBJ2-3; 10 bases agree with TRBD1. There are 21 residues in the CDR3. Per the germline V gene, CDR1 is KGHDR and CDR2 is SFDVKD. Germline trimming cut 1 base from V and 5 bases from J; bases unmatched to any gene: 20. CDR3 sequence reads: CATSDFGPNIRTGGLGDTQYF. For the CDR3, the DNA is TGTGCCACCAGTGATTTCGGTCCTAACATCCGGACAGGGGGACTAGGAGATACGCAGTATTTT.

This clone turned up a few times. This chain connects TRBV6-2 or TRBV6-3 to TRBJ2-3; 13 bases agree with TRBD2. CDR1 and CDR2 from the germline V gene are MNHEY and SVGEGT. The CDR3 runs to 19 residues. With V trimmed by 2 bases and J by 2 bases, 10 bases remained unmatched. The CDR3 protein is CASSYPSGGLAGATDTQYF. CDR3 coding DNA: TGTGCCAGCAGTTACCCCTCCGGTGGACTAGCGGGAGCCACAGATACGCAGTATTTT.

In nucleotides, the CDR3 is TGTGCCAGCCGAACAGGAAAATCAGCTAACTATGGCTACACCTTC. Its protein product is CASRTGKSANYGYTF. The chain has TRBV28 and TRBJ1-2; weak D call: TRBD1 (5 bases). The CDR3 is 15 amino acids. In germline, CDR1 is MDHEN, CDR2 SYDVKM. V lost 8 bases and J 0 bases, leaving 16 bases between the germline ends.

CDR3 in DNA: TGTGCCAGCAGCTCGCCCCTTCGGGACAGGGACTTAGGCACTGAAGCTTTCTTT. Its protein product is CASSSPLRDRDLGTEAFF. The V call is TRBV5-5, the J call TRBJ1-1; 9 bases line up with TRBD1. The ends lost 3 bases at V and 4 bases at J; junction bases unmatched: 16. This CDR3 spans 18 amino acids. Germline CDR1 is SGHKS and CDR2 is YYEKEE (reference sequence).

This clone was seen a handful of times. The V gene is TRBV5-5, the J gene TRBJ1-2, with a tentative D call TRBD1 (5 bases). The ends were cut back, 1 base at V and 6 bases at J, with 16 bases in the middle. The CDR3 loop spans 15 amino acids. CDR1 and CDR2 (germline): SGHKS, YYEKEE (reference sequence). The CDR3 DNA sequence: TGTGCCAGCAGCTTGTCATTAGGGGAGGAGAATGGCTACACCTTC. Its translation is CASSLSLGEENGYTF. The full variable domain, completed using reference TRBV5-5 and TRBJ1-2, is DAGVTQSPTHLIKTRGQQVTLRCSPISGHKSVSWYQQVLGQGPQFIFQYYEKEERGRGNFPDRFSARQFPNYSSELNVNALLLGDSALYLCASSLSLGEENGYTFGSGTRLTVV.

This sequence joins TRBV27 and TRBJ1-5, with no clear D. CDR3 length: 16 residues. Trimming removed 0 bases at V and 4 bases at J, with 13 bases between. The V gene's germline CDR1 is MNHEY and CDR2 SMNVEV (reference sequence). CDR3 nucleotide sequence: TGTGCCAGCAGTTTATCGTCCCGGGGAATAAATCAGCCCCAGCATTTT. Protein: CASSLSSRGINQPQHF.

The chain carries TRBV30 and TRBJ1-2; possible D gene TRBD1, 5 bases. The CDR3 consists of 11 residues. Trimming stripped 6 bases from V and 8 bases from J, with 13 bases between. Germline V gene data show CDR1 as GTSNPN and CDR2 as SVGIG (reference sequence). The chain's CDR3 is CACPGYRGYTF. CDR3 sequence (DNA): TGTGCCTGCCCCGGATACAGGGGCTACACCTTC.

The chain is built from TRBV5-4 and TRBJ1-1; possible D gene TRBD1, 5 bases. CDR3 length: 12 residues. With 5 bases removed from V and 7 bases from J, the gap between germline ends came to 12 bases. Germline values: CDR1 SGHNT, CDR2 YYREEE (reference sequence). The CDR3 reads CASRQGQGEAFF. Written as DNA, the CDR3 is TGTGCCAGCAGACAAGGACAAGGTGAAGCTTTCTTT.

The chain uses TRBV7-9 and TRBJ1-1; D is uncertain. The V end lost 11 bases, the J end lost 4 bases, and 11 bases lay between the germline ends. The CDR3 loop spans 11 amino acids. Looked up from germline, CDR1 is SEHNR and CDR2 is FQNEAQ (reference sequence). In DNA, the CDR3 is TGTGCCGGGAGGGAAGGCACTGAAGCTTTCTTT. It codes for CAGREGTEAFF.

The gene calls are TRBV4-3 and TRBJ1-2; D possibly corresponds to TRBD1 (5 bases). Germline V CDR1 and CDR2: LGHNA, YSLEER. The V end lost 0 bases, the J end lost 3 bases, and 11 bases lay between the germline ends. CDR3 size: 15 residues. This CDR3 is CASSQEGTGYYGYTF. CDR3 nucleotides: TGCGCCAGCAGCCAAGAAGGCACAGGCTACTATGGCTACACCTTC.

The chain uses TRBV7-9 and TRBJ2-1, with 13 bases identical to TRBD2. CDR1 is SEHNR, CDR2 FQNEAQ, per germline (reference sequence). The V segment lost 5 bases and the J segment 8 bases; nucleotides outside the gene matches: 12. CDR3 length: 17 amino acids. DNA of the CDR3: TGTGCCAGCAGCCAAATTGTCACTAGCGGGAGGGCGGATGAGCAGTTCTTC. Translating it yields CASSQIVTSGRADEQFF.

The table lists this clone with a few counts. The V and J genes are TRBV18 and TRBJ2-7; 12 bases line up with TRBD2. CDR1 KGHSH and CDR2 LQKENI come from the germline V gene. Trimming at V came to 3 bases and at J to 0 bases, leaving 3 bases not matched to a gene. The CDR3 extends over 16 amino acids. CDR3 nucleotides: TGTGCCAGCTCACCCCTAGCGGGGGGGAGCTCCTACGAGCAGTACGTC. This gives the protein CASSPLAGGSSYEQYV.

The gene calls are TRBV27 and TRBJ1-5; perhaps TRBD1 as D (5 bases). Germline-derived CDR1 and CDR2 are MNHEY and SMNVEV (reference sequence). Trimming took 3 bases from V and 7 from J, leaving 13 bases between them. The CDR3 has 14 amino acids. CDR3 sequence reads: CASSFWGAEQPQHF. The CDR3 DNA is TGTGCCAGCAGTTTCTGGGGCGCAGAACAGCCCCAGCATTTT.

V and J are TRBV7-9 and TRBJ1-6, with D hard to call. Trimming stripped 4 bases from V and 6 bases from J, with 10 bases between. The CDR3 totals 14 residues. Per germline, CDR1 SEHNR and CDR2 FQNEAQ (reference sequence). The DNA of the CDR3 is TGTGCCAGCAGCTCCGGGTCCCTTAATTCACCCCTCCACTTT. Its protein product is CASSSGSLNSPLHF. Full variable domain (outside the CDR3, taken from reference TRBV7-9 and TRBJ1-6): DTGVSQNPRHKITKRGQNVTFRCDPISEHNRLYWYRQTLGQGPEFLTYFQNEAQLEKSRLLSDRFSAERPKGSFSTLEIQRTEQGDSAMYLCASSSGSLNSPLHFGNGTRLTVT.

The chain links TRBV4-2 to TRBJ2-2; 9 bases are a match to TRBD2. CDR1 and CDR2 from the germline V gene are LGHNA and YNFKEQ. CDR3 length: 22 residues. The junction had 24 bases not matched to a gene; V was cut back by 4 bases and J by 3 bases. The CDR3 sequence is CASSRVLGGGGALYDDTGELFF. The CDR3, as DNA: TGTGCCAGCAGCCGGGTTCTAGGTGGCGGGGGGGCCCTTTACGATGACACCGGGGAGCTGTTTTTT.

V gene TRBV28 combines with J gene TRBJ1-5; maybe TRBD1 (5 bases). The CDR3 spans 16 residues. Germline lookup yields CDR1 MDHEN and CDR2 SYDVKM. V shed 5 bases and J shed 3 bases, with 17 bases lying between them. The CDR3 loop reads CASSDTDRGSNQPQHF. The DNA for the CDR3 is TGTGCCAGCAGTGATACTGACAGAGGTTCCAATCAGCCCCAGCATTTT.

The rearrangement uses TRBV28 and TRBJ2-3, with D maybe TRBD2 (5 bases). The CDR3 spans 13 residues. CDR1 and CDR2 (germline): MDHEN, SYDVKM. V was clipped by 4 bases and J by 5 bases, with 10 bases between them. CDR3 sequence: CASSSPAGDTQYF. For the CDR3, the DNA is TGTGCCAGCAGTTCACCCGCGGGAGATACGCAGTATTTT.

This clone has more than one count but fewer than ten. The chain has TRBV3-1 (or the pseudogene TRBV3-2) and TRBJ2-1; 14 bases map to TRBD2. The ends lost 2 bases at V and 8 bases at J; junction bases unmatched: 2. There are 15 residues in the CDR3. Germline CDR1 LGHDT, CDR2 YNNKEL (reference sequence). In DNA, the CDR3 is TGTGCCAGCAGCCAACCGGGACTAGCGGGAGATGAGCAGTTCTTC. This gives the protein CASSQPGLAGDEQFF.

The chain joins TRBV30 to TRBJ1-6; possibly TRBD1 for D (5 bases). The CDR3 is made up of 14 amino acids. Trimming cost V 6 bases and J 5 bases, with 14 bases left between them. Germline V gives CDR1 GTSNPN, CDR2 SVGIG (reference sequence). CDR3 sequence reads: CACRVENHNSPLHF. In DNA, the CDR3 is TGTGCCTGCAGGGTAGAGAATCATAATTCACCCCTCCACTTT.

The chain is built from TRBV19 and TRBJ2-4, with D possibly TRBD2 on 7 matching bases. Germline values: CDR1 LNHDA, CDR2 SQIVND (reference sequence). The CDR3 spans 17 residues. V lost 6 bases to trimming and J lost 1 base, with 19 bases between them. CDR3 loop: CASSHWGAGAAKNIQYF. CDR3 in DNA: TGTGCCAGTAGCCATTGGGGGGCGGGGGCGGCCAAAAACATTCAGTACTTC.

The chain couples TRBV5-1 to TRBJ2-1, with 13 bases that match TRBD2. The CDR3 extends over 15 amino acids. Trimming cost V 4 bases and J 5 bases; bases outside gene matches: 3. Per germline, CDR1 SGHRS and CDR2 YFSETQ. This CDR3 reads CASSPGLAGDNEQFF. DNA of the CDR3: TGCGCCAGCAGCCCCGGACTAGCGGGGGACAATGAGCAGTTCTTC.

The chain joins TRBV27 to TRBJ2-3; D is possibly TRBD2 (7 bases). The CDR3 runs 16 residues. The germline V and J ends were trimmed by 2 bases and 6 bases, with 18 bases remaining between them. The germline V gene encodes CDR1 MNHEY and CDR2 SMNVEV (reference sequence). CDR3 loop: CASSLLRGPHNDTQYF. In nucleotides, the CDR3 is TGTGCCAGCAGTTTACTGCGGGGGCCCCACAATGATACGCAGTATTTT.

This chain links TRBV7-9 with TRBJ2-4, with D perhaps matching TRBD1 (6 bases). This CDR3 has 16 amino acids. Trimming cost V 5 bases and J 5 bases, with 19 bases left between them. CDR1 and CDR2 from the germline V gene are SEHNR and FQNEAQ (reference sequence). The CDR3 DNA follows: TGTGCCAGCAGCCCACCCTCGTCAGGGGCCCAAAACATTCAGTACTTC. Translation gives CASSPPSSGAQNIQYF.

This chain links TRBV4-3 with TRBJ1-1; no definite D call. Per the germline V gene, CDR1 is LGHNA and CDR2 is YSLEER. The CDR3 has 13 amino acids. V gave up 0 bases and J gave up 8 bases, with 10 bases separating them. CDR3 in DNA: TGCGCCAGCAGCCAAGAAGTAGCGTTGGAAGCTTTCTTT. Encoded protein: CASSQEVALEAFF.

This chain connects TRBV11-1 to TRBJ1-2, with D tentatively TRBD1 (5 bases). Germline V CDR1 and CDR2: SGHAT, FQDESV (reference sequence). The CDR3 totals 14 residues. V shed 0 bases and J shed 4 bases, with 9 bases lying between them. CDR3 sequence (DNA): TGTGCCAGCAGCTTAGCGCCACAGGTCTATGGCTACACCTTC. Translated, it gives CASSLAPQVYGYTF.

V and J are TRBV27 and TRBJ2-3, with TRBD1 as a possible D gene (6 bases). Germline V lookup: CDR1 MNHEY, CDR2 SMNVEV (reference sequence). This CDR3 spans 20 amino acids. Trimming removed 6 bases at V and 8 bases at J, with 36 bases between. The CDR3 bases are TGTGCCAGCAGGCCTAACACGAAAACCGGGACCTTTATTAGCAGGGGTACGCAGTATTTT. Amino acid sequence: CASRPNTKTGTFISRGTQYF.

A word on this clone: The germline gene is not matched at one end of the junction; a read error may be the cause. The genes are TRBV5-8 and TRBJ2-1, with D possibly being TRBD2 (5 bases). CDR1 is SGHTS, CDR2 YDEGEE, per germline. This CDR3 comprises 15 residues. Here the CDR3 reads CASSSGLLVYTEQFF. DNA of the CDR3: TGTGCCAGCAGCTCAGGCTTACTAGTCTACACTGAGCAGTTCTTC.

This chain joins TRBV7-2 and TRBJ1-2; 7 bases map to TRBD1. From germline, CDR1 is SGHTA and CDR2 FQGNSA. The V gene end was trimmed by 5 bases and the J gene end by 2 bases; junction bases not matched to a gene: 11. This CDR3 spans 16 amino acids. CDR3 nucleotides: TGTGCCAGCAGCCTAGGAAGACAGGGAGCGAACTATGGCTACACCTTC. Translating it yields CASSLGRQGANYGYTF. Filled out from reference TRBV7-2 and TRBJ1-2, the complete variable domain reads GAGVSQSPSNKVTEKGKDVELRCDPISGHTALYWYRQSLGQGLEFLIYFQGNSAPDKSGLPSDRFSAERTGGSVSTLTIQRTQQEDSAVYLCASSLGRQGANYGYTFGSGTRLTVV.